The present TCR beta chain was sequenced within a study of blood T cells in healthy people across ages. The second PCR ran roughly 7 to 12 cycles with a sample-barcoded 5' primer and J-beta primers. TCRdb re-called the 5' RACE reads through MiXCR, storing one row per CDR3 protein. This table holds about 1.6 million distinct CDR3 sequences, about 35% found once. This clonotype was counted a few times. The antigen is unknown. Individuals who donated were healthy Caucasians from Russia aged roughly 6 to 90. Study results and caveats: Diversity estimates drawn from one million T cells were deemed underestimates. Possibly, changes in expanded clonotypes were confounded because donor CMV status was unknown.

The sequenced sample was blood. The receptor's source is a woman between 25 and 40 years old in good health.

The DNA for the CDR3 is TGCGCCAGCAGCTTCCCGCCGAAGAATGAGCAGTTCTTC. Its translation is CASSFPPKNEQFF. This chain links TRBV5-1 with TRBJ2-1; D is undetermined. CDR1 and CDR2 (germline): SGHRS, YFSETQ. The CDR3 contains 13 residues. V shed 2 bases and J shed 7 bases, with 10 bases lying between them.